These 8 T cell receptor beta chains came from one sample sequenced in a study of T cells in localized non-small cell lung cancer. The method was immunoSEQ multiplex PCR; TCRdb's version includes in-frame clones alone and lacks a portion of them. The sample lists 21,000 or so clones, approximately 81% occurring once. Sequenced here: PBMCs, sampled before any cancer treatment. These receptors were collected from a woman aged 35 to 69 with stage II squamous cell lung carcinoma.

This sequence joins TRBV5-6 and TRBJ1-3; the D is unclear. The CDR3 is 13 amino acids. Germline CDR1 SGHDT, CDR2 YYEEEE. Between the trimmed V and J ends, which lost 2 bases and 4 bases, there was a span of 7 bases. In DNA form, the CDR3 reads TGTGCCAGCAGCTTTCTACCCGGAAACACCATATATTTT. Translated: CASSFLPGNTIYF.

A few counts support this clone. The V call is TRBV5-4, the J call TRBJ2-5; no reliable D call. The CDR3 spans 13 residues. V gave up 4 bases and J gave up 5 bases, with 12 bases separating them. Germline V gives CDR1 SGHNT, CDR2 YYREEE (reference sequence). In nucleotides, the CDR3 is TGTGCCAGCAGCCCTGGGCCCTTTGAGACCCAGTACTTC. Translating it yields CASSPGPFETQYF.

The rearrangement links TRBV28 to TRBJ2-7; 8 positions agree with TRBD2. The germline gives CDR1 MDHEN, CDR2 SYDVKM. V dropped 5 bases and J dropped 4; count of bases not matched to a gene: 10. The CDR3 is 15 amino acids. CDR3 DNA: TGTGCCAGCAGTACTGCCGGGGGGGGCAGGTACGAGCAGTACTTC. Its protein product is CASSTAGGGRYEQYF.

The J gene is TRBJ2-5, the V gene TRBV6-5; D not certain. V lost 4 bases to trimming and J lost 7 bases, with 7 bases between them. This CDR3 region has 11 residues. CDR1 and CDR2 (germline): MNHEY, SVGAGI. DNA of the CDR3: TGTGCCAGCAGTTTAGGGCGGACCCAGTACTTC. It specifies CASSLGRTQYF.

The rearrangement uses TRBV18 and TRBJ2-3; unclear D gene. Trimming left V 3 bases short and J 4 bases short, with 17 bases between. This CDR3 has 16 amino acids. Germline V lookup: CDR1 KGHSH, CDR2 LQKENI. For the CDR3, the DNA is TGTGCCAGCTCACCTTCATGGCAAATCGGCGCAGATACGCAGTATTTT. It translates to CASSPSWQIGADTQYF.

The rearrangement joins TRBV2 to TRBJ2-2, with TRBD2 as a possible D gene (5 bases). V lost 6 bases to trimming and J lost 3 bases, with 8 bases between them. This CDR3 comprises 13 residues. Per the germline V gene, CDR1 is SNHLY and CDR2 is FYNNEI. CDR3 bases: TGTGCCAGCAGAACTAGGGACACCGGGGAGCTGTTTTTT. This translates into CASRTRDTGELFF.

The V gene is TRBV11-2, the J gene TRBJ1-5; D is undetermined. The CDR3 contains 16 residues. Trimming left V 3 bases short and J 7 bases short, with 19 bases between. CDR1 SGHAT and CDR2 FQNNGV come from the germline V gene. DNA of the CDR3: TGTGCCAGCAGCTTCACACCCCACAGCTCGGGACAGCCCCAGCATTTT. The encoded protein is CASSFTPHSSGQPQHF.

The chain recombines TRBV9 with TRBJ1-5; D is undetermined. The V and J ends lost 4 bases and 6 bases respectively, with 11 bases between them. The CDR3 sequence is 13 residues long. Germline CDR1 is SGDLS and CDR2 is YYNGEE. This CDR3 is CASSLGWGQPQHF. CDR3 coding DNA: TGTGCCAGCAGCCTCGGTTGGGGTCAGCCCCAGCATTTT.